These 9 T cell receptor beta chains share one sample of origin, sequenced in a study of shared clonotypes between healthy human individuals. Using immunoSEQ multiplex PCR, the repertoire was profiled, and TCRdb retains in-frame clones only, with some absent. The profile shows approximately 2.1 million clones, 93% of them singletons. Sequencing input: naive CD4+ T cells from PBMCs. Documented subset: CD45RA+ positively selected. The receptors here all came from a man between 18 and 35 years old in good health. Some clones in this sample may be carry-over from other donors' samples.

V usage is TRBV4-1 and J usage is TRBJ1-5; no clear D gene. Trimming took 1 base from V and 4 from J, leaving 14 bases between them. The CDR3 is made up of 16 amino acids. Looked up from germline, CDR1 is MGHRA and CDR2 is YSYEKL. The CDR3 nucleotides read TGCGCCAGCAGCCAAGGGACGCAAATACTTAATCAGCCCCAGCATTTT. Translation gives CASSQGTQILNQPQHF.

The chain joins TRBV25-1 to TRBJ1-2; D possibly corresponds to TRBD1 (6 bases). CDR3 size: 13 residues. Germline lookup yields CDR1 MGHDK and CDR2 SYGVNS. Trimming pared 8 bases from V and 1 base from J, leaving 11 bases between. This CDR3 is CASLSDSNYGYTF. Written as DNA, the CDR3 is TGTGCCAGCCTGTCGGACAGTAACTATGGCTACACCTTC.

This clone showed up just a few times. This specimen includes other DNA sequences encoding the same CDR3. This chain joins TRBV19 and TRBJ1-2; 8 bases are shared with TRBD1. Germline V gene lookup returns CDR1 LNHDA and CDR2 SQIVND (reference sequence). The CDR3 loop spans 13 amino acids. The ends lost 5 bases at V and 1 base at J; junction bases unmatched: 0. The CDR3 nucleotides are TGTGCCAGTAGTGGACAGGGTAACTATGGCTACACCTTC. Its protein is CASSGQGNYGYTF.

This sequence joins TRBV27 and TRBJ1-5; D is undetermined. The CDR3 extends over 16 amino acids. CDR1 is MNHEY, CDR2 SMNVEV, per germline (reference sequence). The ends were cut back, 0 bases at V and 2 bases at J, with 11 bases in the middle. In DNA, the CDR3 is TGTGCCAGCAGTTTATCGTCCAGGCCCGGCAATCAGCCCCAGCATTTT. Translation gives CASSLSSRPGNQPQHF.

The genes are TRBV29-1 and TRBJ1-2, with D tentatively TRBD1 (5 bases). Germline V lookup: CDR1 SQVTM, CDR2 ANQGSEA. The germline V and J ends were trimmed by 3 bases and 5 bases, with 10 bases remaining between them. This CDR3 is 12 amino acids long. CDR3 nucleotide sequence: TGCAGCGTTGATTGGGGGAAGTATGGCTACACCTTC. Translating gives CSVDWGKYGYTF.

V usage is TRBV2 and J usage is TRBJ2-3; possible D gene TRBD2, 5 bases. The germline gives CDR1 SNHLY, CDR2 FYNNEI. This CDR3 contains 17 residues. With 6 bases removed from V and 0 bases from J, the gap between germline ends came to 19 bases. CDR3 loop: CASSPTHRTPSTDTQYF. In DNA, the CDR3 is TGTGCCAGCAGCCCGACGCACCGGACTCCGAGCACAGATACGCAGTATTTT.

V usage is TRBV7-9 and J usage is TRBJ1-4; D is ambiguous. The CDR3 spans 15 residues. Germline V gene sequence: CDR1 SEHNR, CDR2 FQNEAQ (reference sequence). V was trimmed by 2 bases and J by 3 bases, leaving 10 bases between them. CDR3 DNA sequence: TGTGCCAGCAGCTTAAACGGGGTGGCTAATGAAAAACTGTTTTTT. It yields the protein CASSLNGVANEKLFF. Combining the CDR3 with reference TRBV7-9 and TRBJ1-4 gives the whole variable domain DTGVSQNPRHKITKRGQNVTFRCDPISEHNRLYWYRQTLGQGPEFLTYFQNEAQLEKSRLLSDRFSAERPKGSFSTLEIQRTEQGDSAMYLCASSLNGVANEKLFFGSGTQLSVL.

This sequence joins TRBV5-1 and TRBJ2-3; D may be TRBD1 or TRBD2 (6 bases each). The CDR3 consists of 13 residues. The V and J ends lost 5 bases and 12 bases respectively, with 19 bases between them. Germline V gives CDR1 SGHRS, CDR2 YFSETQ. CDR3 residues: CASRYQQEGVQYF. DNA for the CDR3: TGCGCCAGCAGATACCAACAGGAGGGGGTCCAGTATTTT.

For this clone: The same CDR3 arises from other DNA sequences in this sample as well. The genes are TRBV2 and TRBJ2-5, with D possibly TRBD1 on 8 matching bases. V was shortened by 6 bases and J by 5 bases, with 10 bases between the two germline ends. Germline V gene lookup returns CDR1 SNHLY and CDR2 FYNNEI. This CDR3 is 12 amino acids long. The CDR3 sequence: CASRQGGETQYF. CDR3 coding DNA: TGTGCCAGCAGACAGGGGGGGGAGACCCAGTACTTC.